This T cell receptor beta chain emerged from a study of T-cell reconstitution after alpha-beta-depleted transplantation in children. Germline-derived CDR1 and CDR2 are SGHKS and YYEKEE (reference sequence). This CDR3 is built from 15 residues. Trimming took off 1 base at V and 5 bases at J, with 15 bases between the two ends. This sample's TCRbeta library carried unique molecular identifier barcodes. TCRdb processed the PCR reads anew with MiXCR; each CDR3 protein has one entry. The table has some 250,000 distinct CDR3 sequences, around 12% seen once. Ten or more counts support this clonotype. This specimen consisted of PBMCs from the stem cell graft donor, obtained from the stem cell graft. This receptor was identified in a human donor who donated a stem cell graft to a child with acute lymphoblastic leukemia. The chain employs TRBV5-5 and TRBJ2-5; weak D call: TRBD1 (6 bases). CDR3 protein: CASSLTQGRWETQYF. CDR3 sequence (DNA): TGTGCCAGCAGCTTGACACAGGGTCGGTGGGAGACCCAGTACTTC.